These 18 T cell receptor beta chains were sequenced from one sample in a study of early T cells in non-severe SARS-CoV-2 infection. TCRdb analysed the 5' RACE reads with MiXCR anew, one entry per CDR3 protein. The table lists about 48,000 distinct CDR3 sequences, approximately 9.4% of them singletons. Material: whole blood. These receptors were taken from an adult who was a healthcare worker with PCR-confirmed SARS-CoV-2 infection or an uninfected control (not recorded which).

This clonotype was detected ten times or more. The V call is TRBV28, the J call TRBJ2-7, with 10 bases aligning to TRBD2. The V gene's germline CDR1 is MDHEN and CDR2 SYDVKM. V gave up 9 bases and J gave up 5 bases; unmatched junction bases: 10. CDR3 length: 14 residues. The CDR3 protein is CASLGTSVPHEQYF. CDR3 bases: TGTGCCAGTCTGGGGACTAGCGTACCCCACGAGCAGTACTTC.

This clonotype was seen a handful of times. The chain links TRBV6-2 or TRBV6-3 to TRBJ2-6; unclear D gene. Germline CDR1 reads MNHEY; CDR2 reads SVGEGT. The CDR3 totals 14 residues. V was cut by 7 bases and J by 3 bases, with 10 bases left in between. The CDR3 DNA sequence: TGTGCCAGCATGGCAGGAATTGGGGCCAACGTCCTGACTTTC. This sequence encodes CASMAGIGANVLTF.

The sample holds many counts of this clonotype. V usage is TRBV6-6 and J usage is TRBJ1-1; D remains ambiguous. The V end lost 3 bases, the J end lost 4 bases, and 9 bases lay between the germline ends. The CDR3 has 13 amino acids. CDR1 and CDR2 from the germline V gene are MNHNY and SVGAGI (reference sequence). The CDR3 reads CASSYPGTTEAFF. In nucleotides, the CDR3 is TGTGCCAGCAGTTATCCTGGAACCACTGAAGCTTTCTTT.

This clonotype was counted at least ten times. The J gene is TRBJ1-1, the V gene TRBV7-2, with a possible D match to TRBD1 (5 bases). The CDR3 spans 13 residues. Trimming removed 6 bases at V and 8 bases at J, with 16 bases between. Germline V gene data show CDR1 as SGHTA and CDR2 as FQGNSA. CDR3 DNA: TGTGCCAGCAGTCGCCGTGGGGCCTACGAAGCTTTCTTT. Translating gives CASSRRGAYEAFF.

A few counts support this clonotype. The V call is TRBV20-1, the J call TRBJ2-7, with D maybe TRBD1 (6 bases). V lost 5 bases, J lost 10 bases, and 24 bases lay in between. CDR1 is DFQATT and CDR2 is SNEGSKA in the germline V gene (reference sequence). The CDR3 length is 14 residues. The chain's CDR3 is CSAEDRYGPYGQYF. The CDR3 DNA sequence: TGCAGTGCTGAGGACAGATACGGCCCCTACGGACAGTACTTC.

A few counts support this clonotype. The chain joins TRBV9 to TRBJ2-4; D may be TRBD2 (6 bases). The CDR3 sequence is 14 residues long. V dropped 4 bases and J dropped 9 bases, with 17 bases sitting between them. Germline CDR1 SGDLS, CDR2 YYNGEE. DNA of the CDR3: TGTGCCAGCAGCTCGCGTGGGGTCGGGAGCATTCAGTACTTC. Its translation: CASSSRGVGSIQYF.

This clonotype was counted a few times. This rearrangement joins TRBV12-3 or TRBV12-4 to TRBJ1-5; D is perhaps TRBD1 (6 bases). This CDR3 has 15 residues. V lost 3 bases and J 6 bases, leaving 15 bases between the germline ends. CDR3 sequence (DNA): TGTGCCAGCAGTTTTCGCAGGGGTAGGGTTCAGCCCCAGCATTTT. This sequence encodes CASSFRRGRVQPQHF.

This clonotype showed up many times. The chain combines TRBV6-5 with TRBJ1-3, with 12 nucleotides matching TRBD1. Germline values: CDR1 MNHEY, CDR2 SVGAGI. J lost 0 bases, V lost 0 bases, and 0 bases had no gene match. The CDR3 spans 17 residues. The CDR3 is CASSYSGQGASGNTIYF. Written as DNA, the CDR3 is TGTGCCAGCAGTTACTCGGGACAGGGGGCCTCTGGAAACACCATATATTTT.

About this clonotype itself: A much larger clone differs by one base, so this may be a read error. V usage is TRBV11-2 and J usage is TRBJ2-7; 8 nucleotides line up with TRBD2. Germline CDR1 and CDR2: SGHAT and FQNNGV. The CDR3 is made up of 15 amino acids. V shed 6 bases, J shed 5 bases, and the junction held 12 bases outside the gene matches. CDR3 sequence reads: CASSYGPGLVDEQYF. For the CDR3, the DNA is TGTGCCAGCAGTTACGGACCGGGACTAGTCGACGAGCAGTACTTC.

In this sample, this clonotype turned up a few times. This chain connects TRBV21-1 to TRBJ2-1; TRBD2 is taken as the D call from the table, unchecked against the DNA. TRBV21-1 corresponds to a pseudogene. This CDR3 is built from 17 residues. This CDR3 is CAYPSRLVLVEPNEQFF. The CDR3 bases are TGTGCCTATCCAAGTCGGCTAGTCCTCGTAGAGCCCAATGAGCAGTTCTTC.

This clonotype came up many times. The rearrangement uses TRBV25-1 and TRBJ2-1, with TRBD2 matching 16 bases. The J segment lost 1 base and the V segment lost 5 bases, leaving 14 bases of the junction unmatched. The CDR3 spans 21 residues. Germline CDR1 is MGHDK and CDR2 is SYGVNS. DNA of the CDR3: TGTGCCAGCAGTACCCTCCTCGGGACTAGCGGGAGGGAGAAATCCTACAATGAGCAGTTCTTC. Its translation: CASSTLLGTSGREKSYNEQFF. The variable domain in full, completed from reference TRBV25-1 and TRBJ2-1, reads EADIYQTPRYLVIGTGKKITLECSQTMGHDKMYWYQQDPGMELHLIHYSYGVNSTEKGDLSSESTVSRIRTEHFPLTLESARPSHTSQYLCASSTLLGTSGREKSYNEQFFGPGTRLTVL.

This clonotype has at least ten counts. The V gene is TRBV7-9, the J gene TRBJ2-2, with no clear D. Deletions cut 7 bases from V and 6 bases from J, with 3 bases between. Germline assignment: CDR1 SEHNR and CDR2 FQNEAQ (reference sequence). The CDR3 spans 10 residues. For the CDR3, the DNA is TGTGCCAGCACCCCCGGGGAGCTGTTTTTT. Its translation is CASTPGELFF.

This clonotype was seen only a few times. CDR3 protein: CASSPGGANTGELFF. CDR3 DNA: TGTGCCAGCAGTCCCGGGGGAGCGAACACCGGGGAGCTGTTTTTT. This chain joins TRBV28 and TRBJ2-2, with a weak D call TRBD2 (6 bases). Germline V gene data show CDR1 as MDHEN and CDR2 as SYDVKM. CDR3 length: 15 amino acids. The ends were cut back, 5 bases at V and 0 bases at J, with 10 bases in the middle.

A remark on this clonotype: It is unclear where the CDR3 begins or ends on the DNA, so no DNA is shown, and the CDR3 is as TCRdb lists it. CDR3 region: CASSSSEPETQYF. The chain links TRBV6-2 or TRBV6-3 to TRBJ2-5. The CDR3 region is 13 residues in length, termini included. Germline lookup yields CDR1 MNHEY and CDR2 SVGEGT.

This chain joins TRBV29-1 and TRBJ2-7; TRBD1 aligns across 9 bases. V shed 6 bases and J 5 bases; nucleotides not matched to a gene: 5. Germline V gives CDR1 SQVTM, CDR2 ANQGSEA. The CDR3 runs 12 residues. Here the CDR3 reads CSVGQGFNEQYF. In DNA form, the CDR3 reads TGCAGCGTCGGACAGGGGTTCAACGAGCAGTACTTC.

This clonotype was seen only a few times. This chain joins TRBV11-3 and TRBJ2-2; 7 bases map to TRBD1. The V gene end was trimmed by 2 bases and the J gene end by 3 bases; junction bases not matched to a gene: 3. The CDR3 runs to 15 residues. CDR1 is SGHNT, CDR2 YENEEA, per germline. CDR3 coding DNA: TGTGCCAGCAGCTTAAGGGACAGCTACACCGGGGAGCTGTTTTTT. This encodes CASSLRDSYTGELFF.

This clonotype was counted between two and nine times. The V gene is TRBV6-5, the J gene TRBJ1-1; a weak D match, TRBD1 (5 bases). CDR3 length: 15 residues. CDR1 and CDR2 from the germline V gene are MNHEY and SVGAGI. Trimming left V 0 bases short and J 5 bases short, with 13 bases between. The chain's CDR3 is CASSYSGASITEAFF. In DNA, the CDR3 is TGTGCCAGCAGTTACTCCGGGGCGTCGATTACTGAAGCTTTCTTT.

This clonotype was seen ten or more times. Written as DNA, the CDR3 is TGTGCCAGCAGCTTATCACAGGACCGTCTCGACTATGGCTACACCTTC. Its protein is CASSLSQDRLDYGYTF. This chain links TRBV7-9 with TRBJ1-2, with a possible D match to TRBD1 (5 bases). Germline V lookup: CDR1 SEHNR, CDR2 FQNEAQ (reference sequence). The CDR3 runs 16 residues. V shed 2 bases and J shed 3 bases, with 16 bases lying between them.